This T cell receptor (beta chain) is from a study of OX40 agonist ivuxolimab in advanced cancers. Whole-study context: Patients took ivuxolimab, an agonistic anti-OX40 (CD134) antibody. Overall study results and limits: Specificity for antigen went undetermined in the expanded peripheral T cells. Some nonresponders additionally presented with little normalized T-cell clonal expansion.

In regard to this clone: Its antigen remains unidentified.

TCRdb keeps only in-frame clones here, not all; method: immunoSEQ multiplex PCR. Among about 32,000 clones, about 90% were seen once, and the ten largest hold more than 4.5%. The cohort excluded patients with autoimmune disease history or systemic immunosuppression. The CDR3 has 19 residues. Germline lookup yields CDR1 LNHDA and CDR2 SQIVND (reference sequence). Trimming removed 0 bases at V and 0 bases at J, with 17 bases between. V is TRBV19 and J is TRBJ2-2; D remains unclear. This receptor was taken from an adult with an advanced solid tumor such as melanoma, head and neck, liver or kidney cancer. The material sequenced was CD4+ or CD8+ T cells sorted from blood, taken in a trial of the OX40 agonist ivuxolimab. The CDR3 bases are TGTGCCAGTAGTATAGAACGAGCCAGCTTGGACGCGAACACCGGGGAGCTGTTTTTT. This translates into CASSIERASLDANTGELFF.